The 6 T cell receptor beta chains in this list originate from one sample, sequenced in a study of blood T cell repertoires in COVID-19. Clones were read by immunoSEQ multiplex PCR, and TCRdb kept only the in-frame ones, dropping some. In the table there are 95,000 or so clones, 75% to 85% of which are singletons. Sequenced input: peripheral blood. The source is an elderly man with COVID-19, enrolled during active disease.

The CDR3 sequence is CASRTTGVNSPLHF. The CDR3 coding sequence is TGTGCCAGCAGAACTACAGGGGTTAATTCACCCCTCCACTTT. V usage is TRBV6-5 and J usage is TRBJ1-6, with TRBD1 matching over 7 bases. V shed 6 bases, J shed 6 bases, and the junction held 5 bases outside the gene matches. Germline lookup yields CDR1 MNHEY and CDR2 SVGAGI. This CDR3 region has 14 residues.

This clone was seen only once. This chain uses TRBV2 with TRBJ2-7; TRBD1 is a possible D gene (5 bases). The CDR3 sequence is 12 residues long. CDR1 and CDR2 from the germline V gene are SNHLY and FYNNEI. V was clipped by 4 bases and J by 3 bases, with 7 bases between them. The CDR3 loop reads CASSGQGYEQYF. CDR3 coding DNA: TGTGCCAGCAGTGGCCAGGGCTACGAGCAGTACTTC.

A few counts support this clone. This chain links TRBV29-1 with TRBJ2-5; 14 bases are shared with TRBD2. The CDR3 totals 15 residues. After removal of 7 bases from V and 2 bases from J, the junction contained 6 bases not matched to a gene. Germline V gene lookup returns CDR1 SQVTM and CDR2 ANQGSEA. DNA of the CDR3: TGCAGCGCCGGGACTAGCGGGAGTCCTCAAGAGACCCAGTACTTC. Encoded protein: CSAGTSGSPQETQYF.

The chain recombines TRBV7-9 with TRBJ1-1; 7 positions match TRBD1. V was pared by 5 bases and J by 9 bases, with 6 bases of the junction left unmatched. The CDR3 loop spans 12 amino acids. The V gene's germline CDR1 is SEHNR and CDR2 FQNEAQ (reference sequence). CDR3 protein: CASSLGTAKAFF. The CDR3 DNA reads TGTGCCAGCAGCCTCGGGACAGCTAAAGCTTTCTTT.

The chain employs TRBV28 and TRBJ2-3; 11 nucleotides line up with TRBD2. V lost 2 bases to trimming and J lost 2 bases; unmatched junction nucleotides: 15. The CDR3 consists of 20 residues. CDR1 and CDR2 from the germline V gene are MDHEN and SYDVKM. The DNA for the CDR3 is TGTGCCAGCAGTTTAAGGAACTTCAAAACGACTAGCGGGAACACAGATACGCAGTATTTT. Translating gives CASSLRNFKTTSGNTDTQYF. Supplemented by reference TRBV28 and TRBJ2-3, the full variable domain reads DVKVTQSSRYLVKRTGEKVFLECVQDMDHENMFWYRQDPGLGLRLIYFSYDVKMKEKGDIPEGYSVSREKKERFSLILESASTNQTSMYLCASSLRNFKTTSGNTDTQYFGPGTRLTVL.

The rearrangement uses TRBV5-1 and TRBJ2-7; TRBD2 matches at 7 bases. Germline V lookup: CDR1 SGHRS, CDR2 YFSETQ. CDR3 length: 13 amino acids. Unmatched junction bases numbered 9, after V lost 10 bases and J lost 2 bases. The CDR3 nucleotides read TGCGCCTGTCGCGATGGGAGGGCCTACGAGCAGTACTTC. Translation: CACRDGRAYEQYF.